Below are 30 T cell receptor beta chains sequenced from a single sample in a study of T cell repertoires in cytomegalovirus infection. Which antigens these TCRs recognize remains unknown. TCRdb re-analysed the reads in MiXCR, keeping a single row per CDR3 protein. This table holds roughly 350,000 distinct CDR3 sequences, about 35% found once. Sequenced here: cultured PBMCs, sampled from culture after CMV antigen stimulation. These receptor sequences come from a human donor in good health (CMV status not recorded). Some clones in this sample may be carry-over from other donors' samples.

This CDR3 reads CASSLYISNYGYTF. Written as DNA, the CDR3 is TGTGCCAGCAGCTTATATATATCCAACTATGGCTACACCTTC. This chain uses TRBV5-5 with TRBJ1-2; D is ambiguous. Trimming shortened V by 2 bases and J by 2 bases, and 10 bases separated the two germline ends. The CDR3 spans 14 residues. Germline CDR1 and CDR2: SGHKS and YYEKEE (reference sequence).

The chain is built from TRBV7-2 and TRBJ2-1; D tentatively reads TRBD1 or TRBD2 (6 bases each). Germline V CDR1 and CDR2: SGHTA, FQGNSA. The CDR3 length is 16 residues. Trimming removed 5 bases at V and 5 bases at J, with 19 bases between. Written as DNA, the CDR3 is TGTGCCAGCAGCCGTGGCTGGGGGCGCGGGGACAATGAGCAGTTCTTC. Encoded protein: CASSRGWGRGDNEQFF.

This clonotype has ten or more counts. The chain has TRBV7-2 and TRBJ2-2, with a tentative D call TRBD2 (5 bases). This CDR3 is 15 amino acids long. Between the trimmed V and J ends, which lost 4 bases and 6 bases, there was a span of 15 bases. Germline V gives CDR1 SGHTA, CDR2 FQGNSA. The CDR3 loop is CASSSEGSRAGELFF. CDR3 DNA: TGTGCCAGCAGCTCCGAGGGTAGCCGGGCCGGGGAGCTGTTTTTT.

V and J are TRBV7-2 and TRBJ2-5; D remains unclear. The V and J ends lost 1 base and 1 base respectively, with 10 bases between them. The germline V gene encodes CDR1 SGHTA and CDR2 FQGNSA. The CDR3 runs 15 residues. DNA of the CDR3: TGTGCCAGCAGCTTAGTGGGAAGTACCCAAGAGACCCAGTACTTC. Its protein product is CASSLVGSTQETQYF.

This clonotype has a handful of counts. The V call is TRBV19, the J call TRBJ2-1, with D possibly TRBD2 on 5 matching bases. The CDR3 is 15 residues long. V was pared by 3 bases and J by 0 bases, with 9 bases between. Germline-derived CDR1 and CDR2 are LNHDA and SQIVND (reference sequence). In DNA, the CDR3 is TGTGCCAGTAGTATTTCCACTAGCTCCTACAATGAGCAGTTCTTC. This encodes CASSISTSSYNEQFF.

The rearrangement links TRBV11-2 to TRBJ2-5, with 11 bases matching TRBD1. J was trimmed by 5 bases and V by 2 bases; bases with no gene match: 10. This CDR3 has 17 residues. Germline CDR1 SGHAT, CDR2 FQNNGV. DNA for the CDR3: TGTGCCAGCAGCTTACGACCGGGACAGGGGGTTGGGGAGACCCAGTACTTC. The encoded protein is CASSLRPGQGVGETQYF.

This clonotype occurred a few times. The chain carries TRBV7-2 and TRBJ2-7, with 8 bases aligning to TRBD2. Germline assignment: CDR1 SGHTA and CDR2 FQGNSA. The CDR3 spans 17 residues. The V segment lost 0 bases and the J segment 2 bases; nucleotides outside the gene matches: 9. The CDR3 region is CASSLAAASGPTYEQYF. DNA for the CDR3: TGTGCCAGCAGCTTAGCGGCCGCTAGCGGGCCAACCTACGAGCAGTACTTC.

CDR3 loop: CASSLATSAANNEQFF. The DNA of the CDR3 is TGCGCCAGCAGCTTGGCGACTAGCGCAGCGAACAATGAGCAGTTCTTC. The J gene is TRBJ2-1, the V gene TRBV5-1, with TRBD2 matching over 8 bases. This CDR3 has 16 amino acids. Germline lookup yields CDR1 SGHRS and CDR2 YFSETQ. V lost 0 bases and J lost 5; bases outside the gene matches: 7.

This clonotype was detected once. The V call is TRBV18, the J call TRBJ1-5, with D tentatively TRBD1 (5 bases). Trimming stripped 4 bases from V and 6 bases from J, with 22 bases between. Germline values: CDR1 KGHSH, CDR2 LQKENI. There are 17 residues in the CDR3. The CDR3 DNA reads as TGTGCCAGCTCACAGGTCGCCGGACAACGGGGTGGTCAGCCCCAGCATTTT. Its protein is CASSQVAGQRGGQPQHF.

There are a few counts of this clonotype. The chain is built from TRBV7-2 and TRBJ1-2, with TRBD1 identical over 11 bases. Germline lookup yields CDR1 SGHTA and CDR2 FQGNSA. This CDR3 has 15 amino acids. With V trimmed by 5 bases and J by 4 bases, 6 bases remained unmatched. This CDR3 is CASSPRTGGVYGYTF. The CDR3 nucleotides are TGTGCCAGCAGCCCGAGGACAGGGGGCGTCTATGGCTACACCTTC. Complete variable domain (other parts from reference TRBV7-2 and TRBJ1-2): GAGVSQSPSNKVTEKGKDVELRCDPISGHTALYWYRQSLGQGLEFLIYFQGNSAPDKSGLPSDRFSAERTGGSVSTLTIQRTQQEDSAVYLCASSPRTGGVYGYTFGSGTRLTVV.

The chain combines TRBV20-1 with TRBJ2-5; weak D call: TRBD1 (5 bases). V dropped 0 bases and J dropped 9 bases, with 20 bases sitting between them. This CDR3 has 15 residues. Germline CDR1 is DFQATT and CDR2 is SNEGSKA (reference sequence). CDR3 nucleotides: TGCAGTGCTAGAGATACGCAGTCCCCTTTAGGGGCCCAGTACTTC. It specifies CSARDTQSPLGAQYF.

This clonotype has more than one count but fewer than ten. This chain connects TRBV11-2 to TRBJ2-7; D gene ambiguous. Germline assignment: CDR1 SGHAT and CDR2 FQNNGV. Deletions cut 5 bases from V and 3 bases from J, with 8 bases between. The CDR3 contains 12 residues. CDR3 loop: CASSTDGYEQYV. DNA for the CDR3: TGTGCCAGCAGCACCGACGGCTACGAGCAGTACGTC.

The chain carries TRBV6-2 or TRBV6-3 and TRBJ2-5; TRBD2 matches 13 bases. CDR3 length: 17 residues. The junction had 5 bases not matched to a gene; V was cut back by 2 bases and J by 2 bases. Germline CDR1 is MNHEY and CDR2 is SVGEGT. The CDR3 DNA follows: TGTGCCAGCAGTTACCAGCCGGGACTAGCGGGACAAGAGACCCAGTACTTC. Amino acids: CASSYQPGLAGQETQYF.

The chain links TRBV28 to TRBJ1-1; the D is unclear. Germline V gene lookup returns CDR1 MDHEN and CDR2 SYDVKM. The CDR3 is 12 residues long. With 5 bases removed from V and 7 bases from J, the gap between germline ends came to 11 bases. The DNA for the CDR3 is TGTGCCAGCAGTGAACTCTTTGGTGAAGCTTTCTTT. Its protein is CASSELFGEAFF.

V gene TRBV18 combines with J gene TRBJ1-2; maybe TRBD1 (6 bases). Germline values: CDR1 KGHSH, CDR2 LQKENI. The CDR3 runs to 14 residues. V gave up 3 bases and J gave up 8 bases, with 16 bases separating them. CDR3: CASSPRTDSAGYTF. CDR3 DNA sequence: TGTGCCAGCTCACCCAGGACAGACTCTGCCGGCTACACCTTC.

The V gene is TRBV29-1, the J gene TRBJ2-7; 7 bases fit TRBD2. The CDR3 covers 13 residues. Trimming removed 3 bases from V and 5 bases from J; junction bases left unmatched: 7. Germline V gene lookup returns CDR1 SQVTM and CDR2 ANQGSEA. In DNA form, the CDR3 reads TGCAGCGTTGATGGCGGGAGTTTAAACGAGCAGTACTTC. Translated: CSVDGGSLNEQYF.

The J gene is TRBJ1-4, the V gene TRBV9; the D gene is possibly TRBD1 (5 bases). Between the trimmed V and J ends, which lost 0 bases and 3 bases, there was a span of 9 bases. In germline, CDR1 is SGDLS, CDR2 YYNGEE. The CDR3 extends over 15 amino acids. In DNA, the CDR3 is TGTGCCAGCAGCGTAGCAGGGAAGCCTAATGAAAAACTGTTTTTT. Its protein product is CASSVAGKPNEKLFF.

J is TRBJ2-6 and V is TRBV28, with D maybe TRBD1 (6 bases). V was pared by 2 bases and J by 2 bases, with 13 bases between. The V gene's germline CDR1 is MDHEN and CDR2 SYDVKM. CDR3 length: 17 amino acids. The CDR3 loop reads CASSLEDSLAGANVLTF. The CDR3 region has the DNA TGTGCCAGCAGTTTAGAGGACAGTCTAGCTGGGGCCAACGTCCTGACTTTC.

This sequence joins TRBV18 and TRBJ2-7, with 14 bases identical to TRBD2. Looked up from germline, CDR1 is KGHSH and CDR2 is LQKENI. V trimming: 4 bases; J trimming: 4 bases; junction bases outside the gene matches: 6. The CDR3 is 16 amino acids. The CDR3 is CASSLTGTSGGYEQYF. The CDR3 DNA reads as TGTGCCAGCTCACTAACCGGGACTAGCGGGGGTTACGAGCAGTACTTC.

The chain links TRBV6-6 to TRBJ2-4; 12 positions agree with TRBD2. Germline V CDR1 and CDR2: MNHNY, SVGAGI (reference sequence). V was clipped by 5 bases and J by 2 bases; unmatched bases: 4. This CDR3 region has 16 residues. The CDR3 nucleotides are TGTGCCAGCAGTGTACTAGCGGGAGGACCCAAAAACATTCAGTACTTC. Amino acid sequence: CASSVLAGGPKNIQYF.

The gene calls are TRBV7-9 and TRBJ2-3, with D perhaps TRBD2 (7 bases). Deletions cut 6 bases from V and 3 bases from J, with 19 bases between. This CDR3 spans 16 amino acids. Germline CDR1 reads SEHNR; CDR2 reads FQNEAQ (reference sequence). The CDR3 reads CASRPGVREATDTQYF. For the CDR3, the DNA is TGTGCCAGCAGGCCAGGGGTCCGGGAGGCGACAGATACGCAGTATTTT.

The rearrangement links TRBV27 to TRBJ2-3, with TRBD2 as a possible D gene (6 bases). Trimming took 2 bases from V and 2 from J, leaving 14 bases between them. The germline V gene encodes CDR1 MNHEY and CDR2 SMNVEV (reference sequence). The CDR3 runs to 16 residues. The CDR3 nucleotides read TGTGCCAGCAGTTTAAGTAGCGGCCGATTCACAGATACGCAGTATTTT. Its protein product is CASSLSSGRFTDTQYF.

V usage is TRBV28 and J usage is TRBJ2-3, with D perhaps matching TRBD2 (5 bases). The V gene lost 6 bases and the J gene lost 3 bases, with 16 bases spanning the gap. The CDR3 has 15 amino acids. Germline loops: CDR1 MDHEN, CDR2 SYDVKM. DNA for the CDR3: TGTGCCAGCAGGCCAGCGGCTGCAGGTACAGATACGCAGTATTTT. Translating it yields CASRPAAAGTDTQYF.

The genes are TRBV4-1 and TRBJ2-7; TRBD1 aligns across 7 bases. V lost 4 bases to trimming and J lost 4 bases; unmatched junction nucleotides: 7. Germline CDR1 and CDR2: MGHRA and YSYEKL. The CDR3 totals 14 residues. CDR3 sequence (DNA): TGCGCCAGCAGCCCCCGGACAGGACAGTACGAGCAGTACTTC. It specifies CASSPRTGQYEQYF.

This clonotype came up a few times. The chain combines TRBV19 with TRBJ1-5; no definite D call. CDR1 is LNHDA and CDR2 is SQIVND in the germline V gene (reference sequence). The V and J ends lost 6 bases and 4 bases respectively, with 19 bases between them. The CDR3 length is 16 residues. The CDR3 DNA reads TGTGCCAGTAGGCGTTTTCGGGGATCGAGGAATCAGCCCCAGCATTTT. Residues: CASRRFRGSRNQPQHF.

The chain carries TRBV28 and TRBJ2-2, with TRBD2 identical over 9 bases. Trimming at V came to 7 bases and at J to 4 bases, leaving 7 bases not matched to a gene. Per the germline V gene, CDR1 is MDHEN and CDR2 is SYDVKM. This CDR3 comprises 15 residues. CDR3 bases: TGTGCCAGCACCGGGACTAGCACGCCCACCGGGGAGCTGTTTTTT. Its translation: CASTGTSTPTGELFF.

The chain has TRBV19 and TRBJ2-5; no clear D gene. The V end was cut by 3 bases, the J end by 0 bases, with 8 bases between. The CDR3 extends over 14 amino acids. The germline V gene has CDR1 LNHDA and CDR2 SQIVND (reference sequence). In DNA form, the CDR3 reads TGTGCCAGTAGTATCACACCGTACCAAGAGACCCAGTACTTC. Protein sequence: CASSITPYQETQYF.

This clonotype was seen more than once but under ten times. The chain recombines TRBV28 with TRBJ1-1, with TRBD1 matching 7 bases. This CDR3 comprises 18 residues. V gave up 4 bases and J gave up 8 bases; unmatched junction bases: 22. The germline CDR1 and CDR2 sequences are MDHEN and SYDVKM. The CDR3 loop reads CASSSHAPMTDRPAEAFF. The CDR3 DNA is TGTGCCAGCAGTTCCCACGCCCCCATGACGGACAGGCCCGCAGAAGCTTTCTTT.

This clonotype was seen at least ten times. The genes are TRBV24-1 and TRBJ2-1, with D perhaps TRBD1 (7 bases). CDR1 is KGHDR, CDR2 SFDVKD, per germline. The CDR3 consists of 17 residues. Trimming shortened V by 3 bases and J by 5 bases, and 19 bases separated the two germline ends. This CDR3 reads CATSDRSGGHGDNEQFF. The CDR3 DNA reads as TGTGCCACCAGTGATCGATCAGGGGGGCATGGGGACAATGAGCAGTTCTTC.

The CDR3 nucleotides read TGTGCCAGCAGCTTAGGAGTGGCCGTCTCTGGAAACACCATATATTTT. Translating it yields CASSLGVAVSGNTIYF. J is TRBJ1-3 and V is TRBV7-2; D is unresolved. Trimming pared 1 base from V and 0 bases from J, leaving 10 bases between. CDR3 size: 16 residues. Per the germline V gene, CDR1 is SGHTA and CDR2 is FQGNSA.